A single sample gave rise to the 6 T cell receptor beta chains below, sequenced in a study of sequential checkpoint blockade in melanoma. Treatment here: randomized to nivolumab then ipilimumab (arm A) or the reverse (arm B). Sequenced by immunoSEQ multiplex PCR; TCRdb stores in-frame clones only, minus some. Among around 41,000 clones listed, roughly 88% were seen once. This material consisted of CD8+ T cells sorted from blood (inferred from file names), taken from a patient given nivolumab and ipilimumab in sequence. The receptors shown here come from a human donor with melanoma.

The chain has TRBV9 and TRBJ2-2, with 16 bases that match TRBD2. CDR3 length equals 19 residues. Germline trimming cut 0 bases from V and 5 bases from J; bases unmatched to any gene: 7. CDR1 is SGDLS, CDR2 YYNGEE, per germline. DNA for the CDR3: TGTGCCAGCAGCGTAGAGGGACTAGCGGGAGGGCCGGGAACCGGGGAGCTGTTTTTT. It is translated as CASSVEGLAGGPGTGELFF.

The V and J genes are TRBV11-1 and TRBJ1-1; 7 nucleotides align to TRBD1. Unmatched junction bases numbered 7, after V lost 6 bases and J lost 3 bases. This CDR3 is 14 amino acids long. Germline V gives CDR1 SGHAT, CDR2 FQDESV (reference sequence). The CDR3 DNA follows: TGTGCCAGCAGTTTTCACAGGGGATACACTGAAGCTTTCTTT. Translated, it gives CASSFHRGYTEAFF.

The rearrangement joins TRBV30 to TRBJ1-4; a weak D match, TRBD1 (6 bases). Trimming pared 5 bases from V and 8 bases from J, leaving 21 bases between. The CDR3 spans 15 residues. Germline CDR1 and CDR2: GTSNPN and SVGIG (reference sequence). This CDR3 reads CAWGDIRGLGEKLFF. The CDR3 DNA follows: TGTGCCTGGGGGGACATTCGGGGACTAGGGGAAAAACTGTTTTTT.

The chain couples TRBV28 to TRBJ2-1; 14 bases map to TRBD2. This CDR3 contains 19 residues. Germline values: CDR1 MDHEN, CDR2 SYDVKM. The J segment lost 1 base and the V segment lost 3 bases, leaving 8 bases of the junction unmatched. Here the CDR3 DNA reads TGTGCCAGCAGTTTCCAGACTAGCGGGAGGGCAATATCCTACAATGAGCAGTTCTTC. Its translation is CASSFQTSGRAISYNEQFF.

This clone was picked up one time. The chain is built from TRBV2 and TRBJ2-1, with 15 bases that match TRBD2. The junction had 6 bases not matched to a gene; V was cut back by 4 bases and J by 8 bases. Germline lookup yields CDR1 SNHLY and CDR2 FYNNEI. CDR3 size: 16 residues. DNA for the CDR3: TGTGCCAGCAGTGCCGCCCGGACTAGCGGGAGGGATGAGCAGTTCTTC. It yields the protein CASSAARTSGRDEQFF.

This chain uses TRBV7-9 with TRBJ2-5; TRBD1 is a possible D gene (6 bases). The J call may not be correct, given that the DNA end is closer to TRBJ2-7. Germline V gene lookup returns CDR1 SEHNR and CDR2 FQNEAQ (reference sequence). The CDR3 length is 13 residues. The CDR3 spells CASSPGQSYEQYF. In DNA, the CDR3 is TGTGCCAGCAGCCCAGGACAGTCCTACGAGCAGTACTTC.